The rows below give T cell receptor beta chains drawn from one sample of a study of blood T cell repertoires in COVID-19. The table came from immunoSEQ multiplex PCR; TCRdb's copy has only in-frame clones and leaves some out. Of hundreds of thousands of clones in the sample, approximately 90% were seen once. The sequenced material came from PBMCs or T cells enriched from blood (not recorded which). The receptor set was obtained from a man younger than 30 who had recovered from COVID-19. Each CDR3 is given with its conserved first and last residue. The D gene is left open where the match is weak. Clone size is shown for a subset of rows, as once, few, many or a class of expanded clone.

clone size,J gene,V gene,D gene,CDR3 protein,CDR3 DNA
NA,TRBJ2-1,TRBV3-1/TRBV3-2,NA,CASSQDPSGSYNEQFF,TGTGCCAGCAGCCAAGATCCCAGCGGGTCCTACAATGAGCAGTTCTTC
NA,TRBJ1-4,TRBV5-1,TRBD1,CASSWTGANEKLFF,TGCGCCAGCAGCTGGACAGGGGCTAATGAAAAACTGTTTTTT
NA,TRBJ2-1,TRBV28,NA,CASSLSGAGTFNEQFF,TGTGCCAGCAGTTTATCCGGCGCGGGTACCTTCAATGAGCAGTTCTTC
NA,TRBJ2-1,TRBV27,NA,CASSWGGLYNEQFF,TGTGCCAGCAGCTGGGGGGGGCTTTACAATGAGCAGTTCTTC
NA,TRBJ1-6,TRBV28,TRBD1,CASSLDRAFSYNSPLHF,TGTGCCAGCAGTTTGGACAGGGCCTTCTCCTATAATTCACCCCTCCACTTT
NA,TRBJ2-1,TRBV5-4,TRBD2,CASSPPGTSRYEQFF,TGTGCCAGCTCCCCGCCCGGGACTAGTAGGTATGAGCAGTTCTTC
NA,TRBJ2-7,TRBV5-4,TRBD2,CASSSEVSSGPSYEQYF,TGTGCCAGCAGCTCAGAGGTATCTAGCGGTCCCTCCTACGAGCAGTACTTC
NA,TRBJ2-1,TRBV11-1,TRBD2,CASSLGGGASYNEQFF,TGTGCCAGCAGCTTAGGGGGGGGAGCGTCCTACAATGAGCAGTTCTTC
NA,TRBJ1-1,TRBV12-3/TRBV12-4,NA,CASSFTGRPEAFF,TGTGCCAGCAGTTTCACAGGGAGACCTGAAGCTTTCTTT
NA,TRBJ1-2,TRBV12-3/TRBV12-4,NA,CASSLALVSGYTF,TGTGCCAGCAGTTTAGCGCTAGTTTCGGGCTACACCTTC
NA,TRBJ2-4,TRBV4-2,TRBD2,CASSQDRASGGMWAKNIQYF,TGTGCCAGCAGCCAAGATAGGGCTAGCGGGGGCATGTGGGCCAAAAACATTCAGTACTTC
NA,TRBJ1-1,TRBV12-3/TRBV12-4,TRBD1,CASTKDRVTEAFF,TGTGCCAGCACCAAAGACAGGGTGACTGAAGCTTTCTTT
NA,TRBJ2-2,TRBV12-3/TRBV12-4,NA,CASSLREGGELFF,TGTGCCAGCAGTCTAAGAGAGGGCGGGGAGCTGTTTTTT
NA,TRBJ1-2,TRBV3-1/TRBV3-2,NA,CASSQEGADYGYTF,TGTGCCAGCAGCCAAGAAGGGGCAGATTATGGCTACACCTTC
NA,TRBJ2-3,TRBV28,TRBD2,CASSLLTGGDTGDTQYF,TGTGCCAGCAGTTTATTAACGGGAGGGGATACGGGAGATACGCAGTATTTT
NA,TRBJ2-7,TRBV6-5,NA,CASNKGLYEQYF,TGTGCCAGCAACAAAGGACTCTACGAGCAGTACTTC
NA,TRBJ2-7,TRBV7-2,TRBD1,CASARGQGAGEQYF,TGTGCCAGCGCGCGGGGACAGGGGGCGGGCGAGCAGTACTTC
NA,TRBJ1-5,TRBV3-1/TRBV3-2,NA,CASSQREANQPQHF,TGTGCCAGCAGCCAACGGGAGGCGAATCAGCCCCAGCATTTT
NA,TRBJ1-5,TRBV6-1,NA,CASSEAGGGNQPQHF,TGTGCCAGCAGTGAAGCGGGGGGGGGCAATCAGCCCCAGCATTTT
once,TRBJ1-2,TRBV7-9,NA,CASSPDYGYTF,TGTGCCAGCAGCCCCGACTATGGCTACACCTTC
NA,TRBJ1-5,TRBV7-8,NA,CASSLAARVRSNQPQHF,TGTGCCAGCAGCTTAGCCGCCAGGGTACGGAGCAATCAGCCCCAGCATTTT
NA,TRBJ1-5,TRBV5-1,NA,CASSPSPGRNQPQHF,TGCGCCAGCAGCCCATCTCCAGGGAGGAATCAGCCCCAGCATTTT
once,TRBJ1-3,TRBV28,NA,CASSGGGGNTIYF,TGTGCCAGCAGTGGGGGGGGTGGAAACACCATATATTTT
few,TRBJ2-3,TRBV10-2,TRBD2,CASSGPVGSGGLDTQYF,TGCGCCAGCAGTGGCCCGGTTGGTAGCGGGGGACTAGATACGCAGTATTTT
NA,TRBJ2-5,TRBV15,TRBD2,CATSRDVGTSGGETQYF,TGTGCCACCAGCAGAGATGTTGGCACTAGCGGGGGAGAGACCCAGTACTTC
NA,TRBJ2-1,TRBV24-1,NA,CATRDRGMRNEQFF,TGTGCCACCAGAGATAGGGGAATGCGAAATGAGCAGTTCTTC
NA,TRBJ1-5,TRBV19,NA,CASSRTIDQPQHF,TGTGCCAGTAGTCGGACTATAGATCAGCCCCAGCATTTT
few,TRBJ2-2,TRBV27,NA,CASSFLNTGELFF,TGTGCCAGCAGTTTCCTAAACACCGGGGAGCTGTTTTTT
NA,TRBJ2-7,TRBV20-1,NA,CSARLLNEQYF,TGCAGTGCTAGACTCCTTAACGAGCAGTACTTC
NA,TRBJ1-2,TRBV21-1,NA,CASSKDFTDGYTF,TGTGCCAGCAGCAAAGATTTTACAGATGGCTACACCTTC
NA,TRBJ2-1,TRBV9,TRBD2,CASSVSGRRTYNEQFF,TGTGCCAGCAGCGTTAGCGGGAGGAGGACCTACAATGAGCAGTTCTTC
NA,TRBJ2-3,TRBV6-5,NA,CASSRDSLDTQYF,TGTGCCAGCAGTCGGGACTCGCTAGATACGCAGTATTTT
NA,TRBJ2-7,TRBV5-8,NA,CASSLPAYEQYF,TGTGCCAGCAGCTTGCCAGCCTACGAGCAGTACTTC
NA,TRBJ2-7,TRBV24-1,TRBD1,CATSPRDRDYEQYF,TGTGCCACCAGTCCCCGGGACAGGGACTACGAGCAGTACTTC
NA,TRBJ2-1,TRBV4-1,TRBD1,CPPSRRDLRGSNEQFF,TGCCCCCCCAGCCGCCGGGACCTCAGGGGGTCCAATGAGCAGTTCTTC
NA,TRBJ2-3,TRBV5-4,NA,CASSLDRTDTQYF,TGTGCCAGCAGCCTCGACAGGACAGATACGCAGTATTTT
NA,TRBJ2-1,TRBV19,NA,CASSIPGSSYNEQFF,TGTGCCAGTAGTATCCCCGGGAGCTCCTACAATGAGCAGTTCTTC
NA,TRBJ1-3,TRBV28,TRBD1,CASSGQGSGNTIYF,TGTGCCAGCAGCGGACAGGGCTCGGGAAACACCATATATTTT
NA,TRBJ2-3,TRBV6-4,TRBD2,CASSDSSGGADTQYF,TGTGCCAGCAGTGACTCTAGCGGGGGGGCAGATACGCAGTATTTT
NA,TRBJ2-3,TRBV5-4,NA,CASSLRAGAADTQYF,TGTGCCAGCAGCTTGAGGGCGGGGGCCGCAGATACGCAGTATTTT
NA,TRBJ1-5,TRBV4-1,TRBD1,CASSPTGTGDQPQHF,TGCGCCAGCAGCCCAACCGGGACAGGGGACCAGCCCCAGCATTTT
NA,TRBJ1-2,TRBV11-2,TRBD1,CASSPDRDFGYTF,TGTGCCAGCAGCCCAGACAGGGATTTCGGCTACACCTTC
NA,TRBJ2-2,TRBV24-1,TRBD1,CATSDWDRAPGELFF,TGTGCCACCAGTGATTGGGACAGGGCACCCGGGGAGCTGTTTTTT
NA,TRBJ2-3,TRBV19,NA,CASSKSQVTGHWMNTQYF,TGTGCCAGTAGTAAGAGTCAGGTAACGGGACATTGGATGAATACGCAGTATTTT
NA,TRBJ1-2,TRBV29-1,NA,CSVATGENYGYTF,TGCAGCGTTGCCACGGGGGAAAACTATGGCTACACCTTC
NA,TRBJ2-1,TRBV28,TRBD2,CASSFGGRINNEQFF,TGTGCCAGCAGTTTCGGCGGGAGGATCAACAATGAGCAGTTCTTC
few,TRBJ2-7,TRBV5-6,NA,CASSSNDGWAPYEQYF,TGTGCCAGCAGCTCTAACGACGGATGGGCGCCCTACGAGCAGTACTTC
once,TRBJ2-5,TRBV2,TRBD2,CATVPLPGLAGERQETQYF,TGTGCCACCGTCCCGCTCCCGGGACTAGCGGGAGAAAGGCAAGAGACCCAGTACTTC
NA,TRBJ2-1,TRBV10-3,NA,CAISHVLASNEQFF,TGTGCCATCAGTCACGTTCTAGCGAGTAATGAGCAGTTCTTC
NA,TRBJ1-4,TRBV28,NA,CASSLISGQGEKLFF,TGTGCCAGCAGTTTGATTTCAGGGCAGGGTGAAAAACTGTTTTTT
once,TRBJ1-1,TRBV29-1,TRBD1,CSAYTGDMNTEAFF,TGCAGCGCCTACACAGGGGACATGAACACTGAAGCTTTCTTT
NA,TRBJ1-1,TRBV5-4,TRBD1,CASSPGTGWGNTEAFF,TGTGCCAGCAGCCCCGGGACAGGGTGGGGGAACACTGAAGCTTTCTTT
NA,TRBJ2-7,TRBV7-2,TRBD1,CASSLGTGVYEQYF,TGTGCCAGCAGCTTAGGGACAGGGGTTTACGAGCAGTACTTC
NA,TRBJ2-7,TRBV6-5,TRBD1,CASSPRDSYEQYF,TGTGCCAGCAGCCCACGGGACAGCTACGAGCAGTACTTC
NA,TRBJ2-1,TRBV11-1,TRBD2,CASSLLVSGRYNEQFF,TGTGCCAGCAGCTTACTCGTAAGCGGGAGGTACAATGAGCAGTTCTTC
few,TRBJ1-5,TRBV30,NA,CAWSVLGGENQPQHF,TGTGCCTGGAGTGTACTTGGAGGGGAAAATCAGCCCCAGCATTTT